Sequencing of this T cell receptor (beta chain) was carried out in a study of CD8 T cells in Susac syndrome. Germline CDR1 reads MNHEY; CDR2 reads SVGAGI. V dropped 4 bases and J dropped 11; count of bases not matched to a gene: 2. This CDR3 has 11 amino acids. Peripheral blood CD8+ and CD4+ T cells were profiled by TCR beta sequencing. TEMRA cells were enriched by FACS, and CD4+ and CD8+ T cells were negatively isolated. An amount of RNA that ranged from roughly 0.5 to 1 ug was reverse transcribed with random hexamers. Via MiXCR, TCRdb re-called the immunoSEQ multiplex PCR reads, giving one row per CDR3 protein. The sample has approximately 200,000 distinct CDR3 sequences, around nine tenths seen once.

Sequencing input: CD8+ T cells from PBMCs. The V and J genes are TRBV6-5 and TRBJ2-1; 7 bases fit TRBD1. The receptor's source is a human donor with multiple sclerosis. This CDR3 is CASSSQGKQFF. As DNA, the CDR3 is TGTGCCAGCAGTTCACAGGGGAAGCAGTTCTTC.